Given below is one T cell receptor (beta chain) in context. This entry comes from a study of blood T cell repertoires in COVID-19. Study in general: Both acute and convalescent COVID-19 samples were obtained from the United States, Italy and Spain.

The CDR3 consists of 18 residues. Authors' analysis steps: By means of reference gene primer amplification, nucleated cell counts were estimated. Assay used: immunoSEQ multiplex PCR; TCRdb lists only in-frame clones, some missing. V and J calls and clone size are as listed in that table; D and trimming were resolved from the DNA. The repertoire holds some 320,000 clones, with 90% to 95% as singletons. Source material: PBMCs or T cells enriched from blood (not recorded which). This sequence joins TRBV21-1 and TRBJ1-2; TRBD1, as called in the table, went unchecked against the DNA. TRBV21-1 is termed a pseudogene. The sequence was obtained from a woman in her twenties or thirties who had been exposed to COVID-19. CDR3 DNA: TGTGCCAGCAGCGGACGTGGACAGGAGGCCAGACCTAACTATGGCTACACCTTC. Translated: CASSGRGQEARPNYGYTF.